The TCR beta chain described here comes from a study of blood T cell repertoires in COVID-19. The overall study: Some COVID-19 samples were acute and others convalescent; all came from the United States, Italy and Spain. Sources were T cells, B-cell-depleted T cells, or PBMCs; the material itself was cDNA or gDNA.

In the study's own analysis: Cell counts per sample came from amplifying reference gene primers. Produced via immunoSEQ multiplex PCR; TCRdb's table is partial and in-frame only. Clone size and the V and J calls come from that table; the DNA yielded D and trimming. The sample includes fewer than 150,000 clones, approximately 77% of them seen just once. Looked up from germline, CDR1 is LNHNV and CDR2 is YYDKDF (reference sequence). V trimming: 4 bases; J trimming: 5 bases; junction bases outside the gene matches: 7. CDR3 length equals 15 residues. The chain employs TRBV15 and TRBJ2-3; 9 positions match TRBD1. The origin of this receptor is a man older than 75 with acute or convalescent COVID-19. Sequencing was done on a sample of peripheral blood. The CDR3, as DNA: TGTGCCACCAGCAACGGGGACAGGGTTAAAGATACGCAGTATTTT. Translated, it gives CATSNGDRVKDTQYF. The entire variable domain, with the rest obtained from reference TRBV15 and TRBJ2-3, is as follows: DAMVIQNPRYQVTQFGKPVTLSCSQTLNHNVMYWYQQKSSQAPKLLFHYYDKDFNNEADTPDNFQSRRPNTSFCFLDIRSPGLGDTAMYLCATSNGDRVKDTQYFGPGTRLTVL.